Following are 24 T cell receptor beta chains from one sample sequenced in a study of T-cell reconstitution after alpha-beta-depleted transplantation in children. A TCRbeta library incorporating unique molecular identifiers was prepared. Each CDR3 protein gets one entry after TCRdb re-called the PCR reads with MiXCR. This sample has 780,000 or so distinct CDR3 sequences, with 15% to 20% found just once. This sample comprised PBMCs, mostly from graft donor cells, obtained 360 days after TCRalphabeta/CD19-depleted stem cell transplant. The receptors originated from a male patient between 10 and 17 years old who had a stem cell transplant for acute lymphoblastic leukemia, so the T cells may come from the graft donor.

This clonotype was seen repeatedly, ten times or more. This chain connects TRBV18 to TRBJ2-5; D is possibly TRBD2 (5 bases). V was pared by 6 bases and J by 2 bases, with 10 bases between. Per germline, CDR1 KGHSH and CDR2 LQKENI. CDR3 length equals 13 residues. This CDR3 is CASSRTGQETQYF. The CDR3, as DNA: TGTGCCAGCTCTCGGACGGGGCAAGAGACCCAGTACTTC.

This clonotype has more than one count but fewer than ten. The V and J genes are TRBV6-5 and TRBJ2-1, with TRBD2 identical over 10 bases. Trimming at V came to 2 bases and at J to 2 bases, leaving 12 bases not matched to a gene. The CDR3 consists of 19 residues. Germline V gene lookup returns CDR1 MNHEY and CDR2 SVGAGI. CDR3 sequence reads: CASSYPGRLAGKAYNEQFF. The DNA of the CDR3 is TGTGCCAGCAGTTACCCAGGCCGACTAGCGGGTAAAGCCTACAATGAGCAGTTCTTC.

V is TRBV20-1 and J is TRBJ2-5; D tentatively reads TRBD1 or TRBD2 (5 bases each). The germline V and J ends were trimmed by 3 bases and 4 bases, with 15 bases remaining between them. This CDR3 comprises 14 residues. Germline lookup yields CDR1 DFQATT and CDR2 SNEGSKA (reference sequence). In nucleotides, the CDR3 is TGCAGTGCTAGTCCGGGGCGGCCACCAGAGACCCAGTACTTC. It is translated as CSASPGRPPETQYF.

The chain has TRBV19 and TRBJ2-1; D gene ambiguous. Trimming shortened V by 2 bases and J by 0 bases, and 8 bases separated the two germline ends. CDR1 is LNHDA and CDR2 is SQIVND in the germline V gene (reference sequence). The CDR3 is made up of 15 amino acids. The chain's CDR3 is CASSISKYSYNEQFF. In DNA form, the CDR3 reads TGTGCCAGTAGTATAAGTAAGTACTCCTACAATGAGCAGTTCTTC.

This clonotype has just a few counts. This chain uses TRBV2 with TRBJ2-5; D ambiguous. The CDR3 consists of 12 residues. Germline V gene lookup returns CDR1 SNHLY and CDR2 FYNNEI. V lost 4 bases, J lost 4 bases, and 7 bases lay in between. The CDR3 spells CASSGGLETQYF. The CDR3, as DNA: TGTGCCAGCAGTGGGGGTCTAGAGACCCAGTACTTC.

This clonotype has a handful of counts. The gene calls are TRBV7-9 and TRBJ2-3; TRBD1 agrees at 8 bases. This CDR3 comprises 16 residues. Losses at the gene ends were 5 bases for V and 1 base for J; bases not matched to a gene: 8. Germline CDR1 reads SEHNR; CDR2 reads FQNEAQ (reference sequence). The CDR3 nucleotides are TGTGCCAGCAGCGAGGTGGAGACAGGGGGCACAGATACGCAGTATTTT. It translates to CASSEVETGGTDTQYF.

A few counts support this clonotype. This chain connects TRBV12-3 or TRBV12-4 to TRBJ2-1, with 9 positions matching TRBD2. The CDR3 runs 17 residues. V lost 7 bases, J lost 2 bases, and 12 bases stayed unmatched. The CDR3 DNA reads TGTGCCAGCAAGAGAAGCCTAGCGGGAATAGCCTACAATGAGCAGTTCTTC. As protein: CASKRSLAGIAYNEQFF.

CDR3 region: CASSIDLGLRPQYF. The CDR3 coding sequence is TGTGCCAGTAGTATAGATCTAGGGTTGCGCCCGCAGTATTTT. V usage is TRBV19 and J usage is TRBJ2-3; no clear D. The CDR3 has 14 residues. Germline lookup yields CDR1 LNHDA and CDR2 SQIVND (reference sequence). The V end lost 0 bases, the J end lost 10 bases, and 14 bases lay between the germline ends.

This clonotype has only a few counts. The rearrangement joins TRBV27 to TRBJ1-1; TRBD1 is a possible D gene (5 bases). The V gene lost 4 bases and the J gene lost 1 base, with 7 bases spanning the gap. This CDR3 contains 13 residues. CDR1 MNHEY and CDR2 SMNVEV come from the germline V gene (reference sequence). The CDR3, as DNA: TGTGCCAGCAGTTGGGGGGAGAACACTGAAGCTTTCTTT. Amino acids: CASSWGENTEAFF.

This clonotype was counted a few times. The chain employs TRBV18 and TRBJ2-5, with 8 bases that match TRBD1. Germline CDR1 is KGHSH and CDR2 is LQKENI. Germline trimming cut 2 bases from V and 0 bases from J; bases unmatched to any gene: 8. The CDR3 sequence is 17 residues long. CDR3 in DNA: TGTGCCAGCTCACCAACGATGGGACAGGCCTACCAAGAGACCCAGTACTTC. It yields the protein CASSPTMGQAYQETQYF.

This clonotype was seen a handful of times. The V call is TRBV19, the J call TRBJ2-7; TRBD2 matches 11 bases. This CDR3 has 17 amino acids. CDR1 and CDR2 (germline): LNHDA, SQIVND (reference sequence). V lost 6 bases, J lost 3 bases, and 13 bases stayed unmatched. The CDR3 reads CASSPARLAGGLYEQYF. CDR3 DNA sequence: TGTGCCAGTAGCCCCGCGCGGCTAGCGGGAGGTCTCTACGAGCAGTACTTC.

This clonotype has a handful of counts. The chain carries TRBV5-1 and TRBJ1-2; D gene ambiguous. Germline V gene lookup returns CDR1 SGHRS and CDR2 YFSETQ. This CDR3 has 14 amino acids. Trimming stripped 1 base from V and 5 bases from J, with 12 bases between. CDR3 nucleotides: TGCGCCAGCAGCTTGTCGCAAAGAGGATATGGCTACACCTTC. Its translation: CASSLSQRGYGYTF.

Only one count was recorded for this clonotype. The chain joins TRBV4-2 to TRBJ2-2, with TRBD2 matching over 14 bases. J was trimmed by 6 bases and V by 4 bases; bases with no gene match: 4. The germline V gene has CDR1 LGHNA and CDR2 YNFKEQ. This CDR3 is built from 16 residues. The CDR3 DNA reads TGTGCCAGCAGCCCGGGGACTAGCGGGAGTTCCGGGGAGCTGTTTTTT. This gives the protein CASSPGTSGSSGELFF.

The CDR3 bases are TGTGCCAGCAGGGGAGAGGGGTTTAATCCCCTCCACTTT. Translation: CASRGEGFNPLHF. The rearrangement joins TRBV5-5 to TRBJ1-6; a weak D match, TRBD1 (5 bases). The CDR3 has 13 amino acids. Germline V lookup: CDR1 SGHKS, CDR2 YYEKEE (reference sequence). The V and J ends lost 5 bases and 13 bases respectively, with 16 bases between them.

The V call is TRBV7-2, the J call TRBJ2-3, with D possibly TRBD2 on 5 matching bases. Germline values: CDR1 SGHTA, CDR2 FQGNSA. V lost 6 bases and J lost 4, with 17 bases in between. The CDR3 spans 15 residues. CDR3: CASRHGMVVADTQYF. CDR3 DNA: TGTGCCAGCAGACACGGGATGGTAGTGGCAGATACGCAGTATTTT.

This clonotype appeared a few times. V is TRBV12-5 and J is TRBJ2-5, with D perhaps assigned TRBD1 or TRBD2 (6 bases each). This CDR3 comprises 17 residues. Germline V gives CDR1 LGHNT, CDR2 FRNRAP. The V end was cut by 0 bases, the J end by 5 bases, with 19 bases between. The CDR3 DNA sequence: TGTGCTAGTGGTTTGGTCCCTGGGCCGGGGGCGGTGGAGACCCAGTACTTC. The encoded protein is CASGLVPGPGAVETQYF.

The CDR3 nucleotides read TGCAGTGCTAGAGATGGACTAGCGAGGAATGAGCAGTTCTTC. Protein sequence: CSARDGLARNEQFF. The chain joins TRBV20-1 to TRBJ2-1; TRBD2 matches 9 bases. The CDR3 is 14 amino acids. Germline CDR1 is DFQATT and CDR2 is SNEGSKA (reference sequence). V shed 0 bases and J 7 bases; nucleotides not matched to a gene: 4.

In this sample, this clonotype turned up a few times. The rearrangement joins TRBV16 to TRBJ2-1; 10 nucleotides match TRBD2. Per the germline V gene, CDR1 is KGHSY and CDR2 is FQNENV. Germline trimming cut 0 bases from V and 9 bases from J; bases unmatched to any gene: 8. The CDR3 extends over 16 amino acids. CDR3 nucleotides: TGTGCCAGCAGCCAATCGAGCGGGAGGGCCTTTGGTGAGCAGTTCTTC. This gives the protein CASSQSSGRAFGEQFF.

This sequence joins TRBV12-3 or TRBV12-4 and TRBJ2-3; D gene ambiguous. V lost 11 bases to trimming and J lost 0 bases, with 15 bases between them. CDR3 length: 14 residues. CDR3 amino acids: CAVSGFFSTDTQYF. The CDR3 DNA reads TGTGCCGTCTCCGGGTTCTTTAGCACAGATACGCAGTATTTT.

The V and J genes are TRBV10-3 and TRBJ2-7; 8 bases are shared with TRBD2. Germline V lookup: CDR1 ENHRY, CDR2 SYGVKD. J was trimmed by 3 bases and V by 4 bases; bases with no gene match: 11. The CDR3 runs to 16 residues. In nucleotides, the CDR3 is TGTGCCATCAGTGGCATCCAAAGCGGGAGTGTCTACGAGCAGTACTTC. Amino acids: CAISGIQSGSVYEQYF.

The chain is built from TRBV10-3 and TRBJ2-1, with 8 bases aligning to TRBD1. The ends lost 0 bases at V and 6 bases at J; junction bases unmatched: 7. Germline V gene lookup returns CDR1 ENHRY and CDR2 SYGVKD. CDR3 length equals 16 residues. The CDR3 bases are TGTGCCATCAGTGAGTCTGGGACAGGAGGGATCAATGAGCAGTTCTTC. This encodes CAISESGTGGINEQFF.

This sequence joins TRBV5-1 and TRBJ2-5; 8 bases are a match to TRBD1. The junction had 5 bases not matched to a gene; V was cut back by 6 bases and J by 4 bases. The length of the CDR3 is 13 residues. The germline V gene has CDR1 SGHRS and CDR2 YFSETQ. DNA for the CDR3: TGCGCCAGCAAAGGACAGGGAGTAGAGACCCAGTACTTC. This sequence encodes CASKGQGVETQYF.

The chain combines TRBV7-9 with TRBJ2-7; D gene ambiguous. V was shortened by 3 bases and J by 6 bases, with 9 bases between the two germline ends. Germline V CDR1 and CDR2: SEHNR, FQNEAQ (reference sequence). The CDR3 covers 12 residues. This CDR3 is CASSFIGSEQYF. CDR3 in DNA: TGTGCCAGCAGCTTCATCGGGTCCGAGCAGTACTTC.

A few counts support this clonotype. The genes are TRBV2 and TRBJ2-7, with D possibly TRBD2 on 5 matching bases. The CDR3 is 13 amino acids. Germline-derived CDR1 and CDR2 are SNHLY and FYNNEI. The ends were cut back, 4 bases at V and 3 bases at J, with 10 bases in the middle. Here the CDR3 DNA reads TGTGCCAGCAGTGGGAGAGGGAACTACGAGCAGTACTTC. It is translated as CASSGRGNYEQYF.